The 26 T cell receptor beta chains in this list originate from one sample, sequenced in a study of blood T cell repertoires in COVID-19 (dated by TCRdb to 2020 to 2021). The library was produced with the immunoSEQ multiplex PCR assay. Imported from immuneACCESS, the table was reduced by TCRdb to in-frame sequences with V and J called. These copies leave out some clones; in studies compared against another copy, an unresolved V gene accounts for under half, and the cause of the remainder is not known. The sample table contains some 530,000 clones; only one count was recorded for around 85% of them. In total, the top ten clones hold 3% to 4% of the sample. The sequenced sample was peripheral blood. Receptors originate from a human donor in a cohort sampled during active COVID-19.

The sample holds one count of this clone. The J gene is TRBJ2-1, the V gene TRBV9, with 7 bases that match TRBD2. The junction had 11 bases not matched to a gene; V was cut back by 4 bases and J by 7 bases. This CDR3 spans 15 amino acids. The germline CDR1 and CDR2 sequences are SGDLS and YYNGEE. This CDR3 reads CASSIRLARENEQFF. CDR3 DNA: TGTGCCAGCAGCATACGACTAGCTCGGGAGAATGAGCAGTTCTTC.

The chain carries TRBV25-1 and TRBJ1-1; TRBD1 matches 9 bases. The germline V gene has CDR1 MGHDK and CDR2 SYGVNS. The CDR3 has 14 residues. Trimming at V came to 2 bases and at J to 7 bases, leaving 5 bases not matched to a gene. CDR3 in DNA: TGTGCCAGCAGTGAAACCGCGACAGGGGGTGAAGCTTTCTTT. The encoded protein is CASSETATGGEAFF. Full variable domain (missing parts from reference TRBV25-1 and TRBJ1-1): EADIYQTPRYLVIGTGKKITLECSQTMGHDKMYWYQQDPGMELHLIHYSYGVNSTEKGDLSSESTVSRIRTEHFPLTLESARPSHTSQYLCASSETATGGEAFFGQGTRLTVV.

The chain couples TRBV6-4 to TRBJ2-7, with TRBD2 identical over 10 bases. V dropped 6 bases and J dropped 5; count of bases not matched to a gene: 4. Per germline, CDR1 MRHNA and CDR2 SNTAGT. The CDR3 spans 13 residues. CDR3 bases: TGTGCCAGCAGGGCTAGCGGGAGTAACGAGCAGTACTTC. This codes for CASRASGSNEQYF.

The chain recombines TRBV28 with TRBJ2-7, with D perhaps TRBD1 (8 bases). This CDR3 is 16 amino acids long. Deletions cut 1 base from V and 2 bases from J, with 15 bases between. From germline, CDR1 is MDHEN and CDR2 SYDVKM. This CDR3 is CASSLFAQGGAYEQYF. The CDR3 DNA reads as TGTGCCAGCAGTTTATTCGCACAGGGGGGGGCCTACGAGCAGTACTTC.

This rearrangement joins TRBV5-6 to TRBJ1-1; TRBD1 might be the D (6 bases). The germline V gene has CDR1 SGHDT and CDR2 YYEEEE. V gave up 2 bases and J gave up 6 bases, with 14 bases separating them. The CDR3 runs 14 residues. CDR3: CASSFSQGASEAFF. CDR3 nucleotides: TGTGCCAGCAGCTTCTCACAGGGCGCCTCTGAAGCTTTCTTT.

As concerns this clone: Distinct nucleotide sequences in the sample also encode this CDR3. The chain employs TRBV2 and TRBJ1-1; possible D gene TRBD1, 5 bases. This CDR3 region has 13 residues. With 4 bases removed from V and 1 base from J, the gap between germline ends came to 7 bases. Germline CDR1 and CDR2: SNHLY and FYNNEI. In DNA, the CDR3 is TGTGCCAGCAGTGGGCAGGGGAACACTGAAGCTTTCTTT. It yields the protein CASSGQGNTEAFF.

The chain couples TRBV28 to TRBJ1-2; the match to TRBD1 covers 8 bases. This CDR3 is built from 15 residues. The germline gives CDR1 MDHEN, CDR2 SYDVKM. V shed 3 bases, J shed 2 bases, and the junction held 5 bases outside the gene matches. The CDR3 DNA follows: TGTGCCAGCAGTTTCGGAGGACAGGGAAACTATGGCTACACCTTC. It yields the protein CASSFGGQGNYGYTF.

This clone was seen more than once but under ten times. The chain uses TRBV6-5 and TRBJ1-2; 9 bases are shared with TRBD1. The CDR3 length is 14 residues. Trimming removed 9 bases from V and 7 bases from J; junction bases left unmatched: 12. Germline loops: CDR1 MNHEY, CDR2 SVGAGI. The CDR3 DNA sequence: TGTGCCAGTTCGGACAGGGGTAAATTAAGTGGCTACACCTTC. Translation gives CASSDRGKLSGYTF.

CDR3 in DNA: TGTGCCACCAGTGATGAGCGGGTGATGGGCCAGTTCTTC. Translation: CATSDERVMGQFF. The chain uses TRBV24-1 and TRBJ2-1; D is perhaps TRBD2 (6 bases). In germline, CDR1 is KGHDR, CDR2 SFDVKD. The length of the CDR3 is 13 residues. V was shortened by 3 bases and J by 13 bases, with 15 bases between the two germline ends.

The chain uses TRBV7-8 and TRBJ2-3, with D possibly TRBD1 on 6 matching bases. The ends were cut back, 0 bases at V and 6 bases at J, with 16 bases in the middle. CDR1 and CDR2 from the germline V gene are SGHVS and FQNEAQ. The CDR3 totals 16 residues. CDR3 nucleotides: TGTGCCAGCAGCTTAGCGGAGACTCTCCAGGGGGATACGCAGTATTTT. Translated, it gives CASSLAETLQGDTQYF.

The rearrangement joins TRBV6-5 to TRBJ2-7; 7 bases map to TRBD1. The CDR3 consists of 15 residues. Germline lookup yields CDR1 MNHEY and CDR2 SVGAGI. V shed 5 bases, J shed 3 bases, and the junction held 10 bases outside the gene matches. CDR3 loop: CASSTSQGTFYEQYF. The CDR3 nucleotides read TGTGCCAGCAGTACCTCACAGGGGACCTTCTACGAGCAGTACTTC.

DNA for the CDR3: TGTGCCAGCAGTGAACGTAACACAGGGGGCAAAAACATTCAGTACTTC. Translation: CASSERNTGGKNIQYF. The chain employs TRBV6-4 and TRBJ2-4; 8 nucleotides match TRBD1. The germline CDR1 and CDR2 sequences are MRHNA and SNTAGT. This CDR3 contains 16 residues. The V segment lost 3 bases and the J segment 3 bases; nucleotides outside the gene matches: 7.

The V and J genes are TRBV24-1 and TRBJ1-1, with 10 bases that match TRBD1. Germline V gene lookup returns CDR1 KGHDR and CDR2 SFDVKD. V lost 4 bases, J lost 6 bases, and 7 bases stayed unmatched. The CDR3 covers 15 residues. CDR3 region: CATSDLRDRGAEAFF. The CDR3 DNA follows: TGTGCCACCAGTGACCTTCGGGACAGGGGTGCTGAAGCTTTCTTT.

This chain links TRBV7-2 with TRBJ2-1; D might be TRBD1 (6 bases). V shed 7 bases and J shed 6 bases, with 19 bases lying between them. Germline V gene sequence: CDR1 SGHTA, CDR2 FQGNSA. The CDR3 length is 15 residues. CDR3 region: CASTSSPHRVNEQFF. The CDR3 bases are TGTGCCAGCACCTCCAGCCCCCACAGGGTCAATGAGCAGTTCTTC.

The chain combines TRBV9 with TRBJ2-7; D might be TRBD2 (6 bases). V lost 1 base, J lost 3 bases, and 17 bases lay in between. The CDR3 has 16 amino acids. Germline assignment: CDR1 SGDLS and CDR2 YYNGEE. CDR3 nucleotides: TGTGCCAGCAGCGTAACATGGGACTCATTAGGCTACGAGCAGTACTTC. Protein: CASSVTWDSLGYEQYF.

V gene TRBV7-9 combines with J gene TRBJ2-3, with TRBD1 matching 7 bases. CDR1 is SEHNR and CDR2 is FQNEAQ in the germline V gene (reference sequence). The CDR3 spans 13 residues. The J segment lost 6 bases and the V segment lost 5 bases, leaving 5 bases of the junction unmatched. CDR3 sequence (DNA): TGTGCCAGCAGCGCATACAGGGGCGATACGCAGTATTTT. Translating it yields CASSAYRGDTQYF.

This chain uses TRBV5-1 with TRBJ2-7; 8 bases agree with TRBD1. CDR3 length equals 17 residues. The V gene's germline CDR1 is SGHRS and CDR2 YFSETQ. V dropped 0 bases and J dropped 2; count of bases not matched to a gene: 10. CDR3 DNA sequence: TGCGCCAGCAGCTTGGCCGGGCAGGGGGCGTTCACCTACGAGCAGTACTTC. Amino acid sequence: CASSLAGQGAFTYEQYF.

V usage is TRBV6-5 and J usage is TRBJ2-2, with TRBD1 identical over 9 bases. Per the germline V gene, CDR1 is MNHEY and CDR2 is SVGAGI. Unmatched junction bases numbered 6, after V lost 3 bases and J lost 7 bases. This CDR3 has 15 residues. CDR3 protein: CASSYLTGGNGELFF. CDR3 nucleotides: TGTGCCAGCAGTTATTTAACAGGGGGCAACGGGGAGCTGTTTTTT.

The rearrangement uses TRBV28 and TRBJ1-3; TRBD1 might be the D (6 bases). From germline, CDR1 is MDHEN and CDR2 SYDVKM. This CDR3 spans 14 amino acids. Deletions cut 5 bases from V and 3 bases from J, with 11 bases between. CDR3 in amino acids: CASSAQGYGNTIYF. DNA of the CDR3: TGTGCCAGCAGTGCACAGGGATATGGAAACACCATATATTTT.

The chain is built from TRBV4-3 and TRBJ1-3; D is perhaps TRBD1 (5 bases). The V gene's germline CDR1 is LGHNA and CDR2 YSLEER. The V end lost 0 bases, the J end lost 5 bases, and 14 bases lay between the germline ends. The CDR3 runs 16 residues. The chain's CDR3 is CASSQDWGDRRNTIYF. In DNA form, the CDR3 reads TGCGCCAGCAGCCAAGATTGGGGGGACCGAAGAAACACCATATATTTT.

The rearrangement links TRBV5-1 to TRBJ1-1, with D unresolved. CDR3 size: 13 residues. Germline CDR1 is SGHRS and CDR2 is YFSETQ. V dropped 4 bases and J dropped 3 bases, with 10 bases sitting between them. The CDR3, as DNA: TGCGCCAGCAGCACTTCGGGGTACACTGAAGCTTTCTTT. This sequence encodes CASSTSGYTEAFF.

This clone was recorded a few times. V and J are TRBV4-3 and TRBJ2-5; D not resolved. Per the germline V gene, CDR1 is LGHNA and CDR2 is YSLEER. Trimming removed 0 bases from V and 5 bases from J, with 7 bases in between. The CDR3 covers 13 residues. CDR3 DNA: TGCGCCAGCAGCCAAGACCCGAGGGAGACCCAGTACTTC. It yields the protein CASSQDPRETQYF.

About this clone itself: Other DNA sequences in the sample encode the same CDR3. The chain uses TRBV6-5 and TRBJ1-2, with TRBD1 matching 8 bases. The germline gives CDR1 MNHEY, CDR2 SVGAGI. This CDR3 comprises 15 residues. V dropped 2 bases and J dropped 2; count of bases not matched to a gene: 4. DNA for the CDR3: TGTGCCAGCAGTTACGGACAGGGCCTCAACTATGGCTACACCTTC. Protein: CASSYGQGLNYGYTF.

V and J are TRBV5-4 and TRBJ2-2, with TRBD2 matching 11 bases. V shed 6 bases, J shed 1 base, and the junction held 8 bases outside the gene matches. Germline V gene lookup returns CDR1 SGHNT and CDR2 YYREEE (reference sequence). The CDR3 contains 17 residues. The CDR3, as DNA: TGTGCCAGCAACCCCGGGACTAGCGGCTTGAACACCGGGGAGCTGTTTTTT. Translated, it gives CASNPGTSGLNTGELFF.

The rearrangement joins TRBV7-9 to TRBJ1-3; D not resolved. Trimming shortened V by 6 bases and J by 0 bases, and 9 bases separated the two germline ends. The CDR3 is 14 amino acids. The germline CDR1 and CDR2 sequences are SEHNR and FQNEAQ (reference sequence). The CDR3 DNA reads as TGTGCCAGCAGGATGGAGAGCTCTGGAAACACCATATATTTT. Protein product: CASRMESSGNTIYF.

The V call is TRBV19, the J call TRBJ2-3; 10 bases align to TRBD2. Germline CDR1 LNHDA, CDR2 SQIVND (reference sequence). CDR3 size: 14 residues. The ends lost 6 bases at V and 4 bases at J; junction bases unmatched: 4. The CDR3 coding sequence is TGTGCCAGTAGGCTAGCGGGAGCCCCAGATACGCAGTATTTT. Protein: CASRLAGAPDTQYF.